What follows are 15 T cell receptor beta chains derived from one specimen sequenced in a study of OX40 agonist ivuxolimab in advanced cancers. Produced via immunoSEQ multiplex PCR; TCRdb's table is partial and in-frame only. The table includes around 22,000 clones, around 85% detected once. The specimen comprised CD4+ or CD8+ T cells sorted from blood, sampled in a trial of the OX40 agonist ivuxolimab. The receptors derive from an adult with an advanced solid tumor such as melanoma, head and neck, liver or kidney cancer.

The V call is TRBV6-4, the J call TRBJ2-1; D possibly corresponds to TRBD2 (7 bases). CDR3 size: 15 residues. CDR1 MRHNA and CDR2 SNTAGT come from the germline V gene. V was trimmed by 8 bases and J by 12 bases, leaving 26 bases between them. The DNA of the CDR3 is TGTGCCAGCGGAGGGGGGGATCCCCCAAATAACGGGCAGTTCTTC. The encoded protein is CASGGGDPPNNGQFF.

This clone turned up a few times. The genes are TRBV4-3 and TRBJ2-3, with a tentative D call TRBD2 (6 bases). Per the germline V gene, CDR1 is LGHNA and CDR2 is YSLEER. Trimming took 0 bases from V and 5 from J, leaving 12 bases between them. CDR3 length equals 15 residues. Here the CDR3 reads CASSQDWDGGDTQYF. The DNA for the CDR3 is TGCGCCAGCAGCCAAGATTGGGACGGGGGAGATACGCAGTATTTT.

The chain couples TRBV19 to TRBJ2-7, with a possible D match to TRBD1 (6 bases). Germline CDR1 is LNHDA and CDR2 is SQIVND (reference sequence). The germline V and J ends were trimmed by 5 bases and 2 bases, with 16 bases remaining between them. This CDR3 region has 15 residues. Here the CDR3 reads CASSLGVQGTYEQYF. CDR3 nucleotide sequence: TGTGCCAGTAGTCTAGGGGTGCAGGGGACCTACGAGCAGTACTTC.

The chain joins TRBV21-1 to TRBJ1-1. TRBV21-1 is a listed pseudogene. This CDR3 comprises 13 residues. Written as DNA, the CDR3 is TGTGCCAGCAGCAAAGTCGGGGGCGCTGAAGCTTTCTTT. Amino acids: CASSKVGGAEAFF.

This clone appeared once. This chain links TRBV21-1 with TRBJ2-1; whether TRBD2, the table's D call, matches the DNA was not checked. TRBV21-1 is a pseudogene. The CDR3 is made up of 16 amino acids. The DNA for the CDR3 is TGTGCCAGCAGCAAAATTCCCCGACTAGCGGGCAATGAGCAGTTCTTC. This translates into CASSKIPRLAGNEQFF.

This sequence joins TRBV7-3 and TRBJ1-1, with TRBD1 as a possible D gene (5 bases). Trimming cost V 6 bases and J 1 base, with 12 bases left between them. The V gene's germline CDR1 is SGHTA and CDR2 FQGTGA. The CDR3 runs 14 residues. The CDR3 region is CASRRGFENTEAFF. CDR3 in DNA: TGTGCCAGCAGGAGGGGTTTCGAGAACACTGAAGCTTTCTTT.

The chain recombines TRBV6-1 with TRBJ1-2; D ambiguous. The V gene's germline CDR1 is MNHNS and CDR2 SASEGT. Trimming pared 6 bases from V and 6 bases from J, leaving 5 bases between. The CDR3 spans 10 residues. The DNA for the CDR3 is TGTGCCAGCAGGGAGGATGGCTACACCTTC. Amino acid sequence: CASREDGYTF.

CDR3 bases: TGCGCCAGCAGTTTCCTAAGCAATGAGCAGTTCTTC. Amino acid sequence: CASSFLSNEQFF. The rearrangement joins TRBV5-1 to TRBJ2-1; no definite D call. Trimming pared 5 bases from V and 6 bases from J, leaving 9 bases between. The germline gives CDR1 SGHRS, CDR2 YFSETQ. The length of the CDR3 is 12 residues.

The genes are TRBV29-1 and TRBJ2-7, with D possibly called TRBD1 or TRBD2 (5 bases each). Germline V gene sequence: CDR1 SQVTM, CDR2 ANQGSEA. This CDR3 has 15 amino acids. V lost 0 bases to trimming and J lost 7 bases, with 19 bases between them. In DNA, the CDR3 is TGCAGCGTTGAAGATCGTTCGGGGCCCCAGAAAGAGCAGTACTTC. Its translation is CSVEDRSGPQKEQYF.

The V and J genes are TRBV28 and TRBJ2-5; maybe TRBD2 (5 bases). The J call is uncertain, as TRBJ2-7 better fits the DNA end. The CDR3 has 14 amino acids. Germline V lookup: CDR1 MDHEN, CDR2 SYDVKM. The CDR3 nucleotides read TGTGCCAGCAGTTTGAGACTCGGGGTCCACGAGCAGTACTTC. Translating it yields CASSLRLGVHEQYF.

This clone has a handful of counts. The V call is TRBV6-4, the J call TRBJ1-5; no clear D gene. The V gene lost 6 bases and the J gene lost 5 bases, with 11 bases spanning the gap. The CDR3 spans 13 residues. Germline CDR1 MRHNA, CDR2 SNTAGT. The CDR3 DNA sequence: TGTGCCAGCAGCTTGAACATGGATCAGCCCCAGCATTTT. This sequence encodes CASSLNMDQPQHF.

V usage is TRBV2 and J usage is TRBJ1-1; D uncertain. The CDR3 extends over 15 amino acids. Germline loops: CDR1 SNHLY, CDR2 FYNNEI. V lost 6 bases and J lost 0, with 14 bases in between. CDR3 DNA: TGTGCCAGCAGGGGCACCGTAGGGATGAACACTGAAGCTTTCTTT. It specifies CASRGTVGMNTEAFF.

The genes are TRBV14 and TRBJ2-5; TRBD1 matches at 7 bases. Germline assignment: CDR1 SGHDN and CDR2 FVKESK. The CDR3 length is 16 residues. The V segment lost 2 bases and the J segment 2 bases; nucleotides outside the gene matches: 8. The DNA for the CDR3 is TGTGCCAGCAGCCAACACCTTTGGACAGGTCAAGAGACCCAGTACTTC. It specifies CASSQHLWTGQETQYF.

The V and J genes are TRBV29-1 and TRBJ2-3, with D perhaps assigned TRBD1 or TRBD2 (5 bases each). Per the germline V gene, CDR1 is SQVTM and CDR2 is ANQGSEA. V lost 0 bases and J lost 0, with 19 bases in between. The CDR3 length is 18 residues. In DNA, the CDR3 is TGCAGCGTTGAAGAACACTCCGGGACCCGAGGTAGCACAGATACGCAGTATTTT. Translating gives CSVEEHSGTRGSTDTQYF.

The CDR3 coding sequence is TGTGCCAGCTCACCACGGTGGGAGAACACTGAAGCTTTCTTT. This gives the protein CASSPRWENTEAFF. The chain joins TRBV18 to TRBJ1-1; D unclear. V gave up 1 base and J gave up 1 base, with 7 bases separating them. Germline values: CDR1 KGHSH, CDR2 LQKENI. The CDR3 covers 14 residues.